A selection of T cell receptor beta chains follows, all from one sample in a study of cytomegalovirus exposure and HLA in healthy donors. Some clones are missing from TCRdb's copy, which holds only in-frame ones; the method was immunoSEQ multiplex PCR. The repertoire consists of around 120,000 clones, with approximately 81% occurring once and the leading ten covering about 3.9%. Sequenced sample: PBMCs. The receptors derive from a woman aged 25 to 39 in good health and CMV-seronegative. Both conserved end residues are part of each CDR3. D genes are given only for firm matches. Size is omitted from some rows. Given values are once, few, many or a class for expanded clones.

CDR3	DNA	J	D	size	V
CASSRDLDTGELFF	TGTGCCAGCTCCCGGGACTTGGACACCGGGGAGCTGTTTTTT	TRBJ2-2	.	.	TRBV28
CASGFLTDHTGELFF	TGTGCTAGTGGTTTCCTGACAGACCACACCGGGGAGCTGTTTTTT	TRBJ2-2	.	.	TRBV12-5
CASSWGQGWSSGNTIYF	TGTGCCAGCAGTTGGGGACAGGGTTGGTCCTCTGGAAACACCATATATTTT	TRBJ1-3	TRBD1	.	TRBV28
CASSSPVGLAAVGETQYF	TGTGCCAGCAGCTCGCCGGTGGGACTAGCGGCAGTGGGGGAGACCCAGTACTTC	TRBJ2-5	TRBD2	.	TRBV7-9
CASSSQRRMNTEAFF	TGTGCCAGCAGCTCTCAGAGGAGAATGAACACTGAAGCTTTCTTT	TRBJ1-1	.	.	TRBV7-9
CASSSSFWEAGF	TGTGCCAGCAGTTCCTCCTTTTGGGAAGCGGGCTTC	TRBJ2-7	.	.	TRBV28
CASSPDRGAYNEQFF	TGTGCCAGCAGCCCTGACAGGGGGGCCTACAATGAGCAGTTCTTC	TRBJ2-1	TRBD1	.	TRBV6-5
CASSFETGPSSGQYF	TGTGCCAGCAGCTTCGAGACTGGCCCTTCCTCGGGGCAGTACTTC	TRBJ2-7	.	.	TRBV13
CASSLVSFGPLLRDTEAFF	TGCGCCAGCAGCTTGGTGAGTTTTGGGCCACTTTTGAGGGACACTGAAGCTTTCTTT	TRBJ1-1	.	.	TRBV5-1
CASSPNRGMNTEAFF	TGCGCCAGCAGTCCTAACAGGGGAATGAACACTGAAGCTTTCTTT	TRBJ1-1	TRBD1	.	TRBV5-1
CAISVGDLVRVNGYTF	TGTGCCATCAGTGTGGGCGATCTCGTCAGGGTGAATGGCTACACCTTC	TRBJ1-2	.	.	TRBV10-3
CASSSTRQGARDTEAFF	TGCGCCAGCAGCTCCACCCGACAGGGGGCGAGGGACACTGAAGCTTTCTTT	TRBJ1-1	TRBD1	few	TRBV5-1
CATSRGDRYSGNTIYF	TGTGCCACCAGCAGGGGAGACAGGTACTCTGGAAACACCATATATTTT	TRBJ1-3	.	few	TRBV15
CASSLSQGEDRFF	TGCGCCAGCAGCTTATCACAGGGGGAAGATCGGTTCTTC	TRBJ2-1	TRBD1	.	TRBV5-1
CASSLGGQGVEYEQYF	TGTGCCAGCAGTTTAGGGGGCCAGGGGGTGGAGTACGAGCAGTACTTC	TRBJ2-7	TRBD1	.	TRBV28
CASSNAQEQYF	TGTGCCAGCAGCAACGCCCAGGAGCAGTACTTC	TRBJ2-7	.	.	TRBV2
CAWTGFRGLESSYEQYF	TGTGCCTGGACAGGTTTCCGGGGACTCGAAAGCTCCTACGAGCAGTACTTC	TRBJ2-7	.	.	TRBV30
CASSSLGQSGTGELFF	TGTGCCAGCAGCTCATTGGGACAGAGTGGCACCGGGGAGCTGTTTTTT	TRBJ2-2	TRBD1	few	TRBV28
CASSPGQDRYEQYF	TGTGCCAGCTCACCGGGACAGGACCGCTACGAGCAGTACTTC	TRBJ2-7	TRBD1	few	TRBV18
CASNGDSQETQYF	TGTGCCAGCAATGGGGACAGCCAAGAGACCCAGTACTTC	TRBJ2-5	TRBD1	once	TRBV6-1
CASTLGGDTEAFF	TGTGCCAGCACCCTGGGCGGGGACACTGAAGCTTTCTTT	TRBJ1-1	.	.	TRBV7-6
CASSLEGTGANVLTF	TGTGCCAGCAGTTTAGAGGGTACAGGGGCCAACGTCCTGACTTTC	TRBJ2-6	.	.	TRBV27
CASSLPRLAGGAETQYF	TGCGCCAGCAGCTTGCCAAGGCTAGCGGGAGGTGCGGAGACCCAGTACTTC	TRBJ2-5	TRBD2	once	TRBV5-1
CTSSHPGGYNEQFF	TGCACCAGCAGCCATCCGGGAGGGTACAATGAGCAGTTCTTC	TRBJ2-1	.	.	TRBV1
CASSLGSGAGTEAFF	TGTGCCAGCAGCTTAGGTTCAGGGGCGGGCACTGAAGCTTTCTTT	TRBJ1-1	.	.	TRBV7-2
CASSLGQGANEQYF	TGTGCCAGCAGCTTAGGACAGGGGGCCAACGAGCAGTACTTC	TRBJ2-7	TRBD1	once	TRBV7-9
CASSPAGTEAFF	TGTGCCAGCAGCCCAGCAGGGACAGAAGCTTTCTTT	TRBJ1-1	.	once	TRBV7-9
CASSLWTGGTNTGELFF	TGCGCCAGCAGCTTGTGGACGGGAGGAACGAACACCGGGGAGCTGTTTTTT	TRBJ2-2	TRBD2	.	TRBV5-1
CASSFQGAYSGANVLTF	TGTGCCAGCAGTTTCCAGGGGGCCTACTCTGGGGCCAACGTCCTGACTTTC	TRBJ2-6	TRBD1	.	TRBV27
CASSYALAGLKEYF	TGTGCCAGCAGTTACGCCCTAGCGGGATTGAAGGAGTACTTC	TRBJ2-5	TRBD2	.	TRBV6-5
CASSFTSGGPETQYF	TGTGCCAGCAGCTTCACTAGCGGAGGGCCGGAGACCCAGTACTTC	TRBJ2-5	TRBD2	.	TRBV7-2
CASSYSSGVSETQYF	TGTGCCAGCAGTTATAGTTCGGGAGTTAGTGAGACCCAGTACTTC	TRBJ2-5	.	.	TRBV6-6
CSSSRGTGVAPANEKLFF	TGTTCCAGCAGCCGGGGGACAGGGGTTGCTCCAGCTAATGAAAAACTGTTTTTT	TRBJ1-4	TRBD1	.	TRBV7-9
CASSQVSNTGDTGKLFF	TGTGCCAGCAGCCAAGTTTCGAATACAGGGGATACCGGAAAACTGTTTTTT	TRBJ1-4	TRBD1	.	TRBV4-2
CASSLVFTGNYGYTF	TGTGCCAGCAGTTTGGTTTTTACGGGGAACTATGGCTACACCTTC	TRBJ1-2	.	.	TRBV27
CASSPAGTDTQYF	TGCGCCAGCAGCCCCGCAGGTACAGATACGCAGTATTTT	TRBJ2-3	.	.	TRBV5-1
CASSFRDRGLHEQYF	TGTGCCAGCAGCTTCCGGGACAGGGGGCTTCACGAGCAGTACTTC	TRBJ2-7	TRBD1	once	TRBV7-9
CASRPRDRDYEQYF	TGTGCCAGCAGGCCCCGGGACAGGGACTACGAGCAGTACTTC	TRBJ2-7	TRBD1	.	TRBV2
CASSPLAGDTYNEQFF	TGCGCCAGCAGCCCACTAGCGGGAGATACCTACAATGAGCAGTTCTTC	TRBJ2-1	TRBD2	few	TRBV5-1
CASSLGQGWNEQFF	TGCGCCAGCAGCTTGGGGCAGGGGTGGAATGAGCAGTTCTTC	TRBJ2-1	.	.	TRBV5-1
CASSDGQNTGELFF	TGTGCCAGCAGTGACGGACAAAACACCGGGGAGCTGTTTTTT	TRBJ2-2	.	.	TRBV6-4
CASRTGLAADTQYF	TGTGCCAGCAGGACAGGACTAGCCGCGGATACGCAGTATTTT	TRBJ2-3	TRBD2	.	TRBV2
CATSRDRVPDGELFF	TGTGCCACCAGCAGAGACAGGGTTCCGGACGGGGAGCTGTTTTTT	TRBJ2-2	.	.	TRBV15
CASSKKPPGEPPSEVDGTPDTQYF	TGTGCCAGCAGCAAAAAGCCGCCAGGGGAACCCCCTTCCGAGGTCGACGGAACCCCAGATACGCAGTATTTT	TRBJ2-3	.	.	TRBV21-1
CASADHRGLGTEAFF	TGTGCCAGCGCGGACCACAGGGGGCTAGGCACTGAAGCTTTCTTT	TRBJ1-1	TRBD1	.	TRBV5-4
CASSRDRSFGYTF	TGTGCCAGCAGCAGGGACAGGTCGTTTGGCTACACCTTC	TRBJ1-2	TRBD1	.	TRBV6-5
CASSRGRRQGASGEQYF	TGTGCCAGCAGCCGCGGTCGAAGGCAGGGGGCTTCGGGTGAGCAGTACTTC	TRBJ2-7	TRBD1	few	TRBV13
CAISESRGDRSVYGYTF	TGTGCCATCAGTGAGTCCAGGGGCGACAGGTCGGTCTATGGCTACACCTTC	TRBJ1-2	.	.	TRBV10-3
CATSRDRGRFLGYTF	TGTGCCACCAGCAGAGACAGGGGGCGGTTTCTTGGCTACACCTTC	TRBJ1-2	TRBD1	.	TRBV15
CASSLGDSGSQYF	TGTGCCAGCAGCTTGGGTGACTCGGGTTCCCAGTACTTC	TRBJ2-5	.	.	TRBV11-3
CATGLETQYF	TGTGCCACAGGGTTGGAGACCCAGTACTTC	TRBJ2-5	.	.	TRBV18
CASRLGLVPFF	TGTGCCAGCAGACTGGGGCTTGTCCCTTTCTTT	TRBJ1-1	.	.	TRBV6-5
CASRAGGEAEAFF	TGTGCCAGCAGGGCGGGGGGGGAGGCTGAAGCTTTCTTT	TRBJ1-1	.	.	TRBV7-9
CASERQTEAFF	TGTGCCAGCGAGAGGCAAACTGAAGCTTTCTTT	TRBJ1-1	.	few	TRBV2
CASSPRTSGRIYEQYF	TGTGCCAGCAGTCCCCGGACTAGCGGGAGAATCTACGAGCAGTACTTC	TRBJ2-7	TRBD2	.	TRBV28
CASSLGTSGMYEQYF	TGTGCCAGCAGCTTAGGGACTAGCGGGATGTACGAGCAGTACTTC	TRBJ2-7	TRBD2	.	TRBV13
CASSSDSTNYGYTF	TGCGCCAGCAGCTCGGACAGTACTAACTATGGCTACACCTTC	TRBJ1-2	.	.	TRBV5-1
CATSRLQGQAYEQYF	TGTGCCACCAGCAGGCTGCAGGGACAGGCCTACGAGCAGTACTTC	TRBJ2-7	TRBD1	.	TRBV15
CAISGGEFNQPQHF	TGTGCCATCAGTGGGGGGGAGTTTAATCAGCCCCAGCATTTT	TRBJ1-5	.	.	TRBV10-3
CASSPGQQQPQHF	TGTGCCAGCAGCCCGGGACAGCAACAGCCCCAGCATTTT	TRBJ1-5	TRBD1	.	TRBV6-1